This T cell receptor (beta chain) was captured by sequencing in a study of blood T cell repertoires in COVID-19. Produced via immunoSEQ multiplex PCR; TCRdb's table is partial and in-frame only. The table includes about 410,000 clones, around 92% detected once. Symptom resolution, clearance, or two negative PCRs marked donors in Cohort 3 as recovered. The receptor was isolated from a woman aged 25 to 39 who had recovered from COVID-19. The sample was PBMCs or T cells enriched from blood (not recorded which).

This chain's CDR3 is CASSYFQGLPGELFF. The CDR3 DNA is TGTGCCAGCAGTTACTTCCAGGGTTTGCCCGGGGAGCTGTTTTTT. The rearrangement joins TRBV6-5 to TRBJ2-2; TRBD1 is a possible D gene (5 bases). Germline V CDR1 and CDR2: MNHEY, SVGAGI. The V and J ends lost 1 base and 6 bases respectively, with 12 bases between them. This CDR3 is built from 15 residues.